A selection of T cell receptor beta chains follows, all from one sample in a study of blood T cells in healthy people across ages. TCRdb reanalysed the 5' RACE reads using MiXCR and keeps one entry per CDR3 protein. This sample yields 1 million or so distinct CDR3 sequences, of which 45% are seen a single time; about 19% belongs to the top ten. Sequencing input: blood. These receptors were obtained from a woman aged 55-75 years in good health. The CDR3 runs from the conserved cysteine through the conserved F or W. Each record gives: CDR3 protein, CDR3 DNA, J gene, D gene, clone size, V gene. A D gene is named only where the DNA matches it firmly. The size entry is marked missing in some rows and otherwise reads once, few, many or a size class.

CDR3aa: CASSVTASAYEQYF; CDR3nt: TGTGCCAGCAGCGTGACTGCCTCAGCCTACGAGCAGTACTTC; j_gene: TRBJ2-7; d_gene: -; abundance: -; v_gene: TRBV12-3/TRBV12-4
CDR3aa: CSATLGTSRNEQYF; CDR3nt: TGCAGTGCTACCCTCGGGACCAGTAGGAATGAGCAGTACTTC; j_gene: TRBJ2-5; d_gene: -; abundance: -; v_gene: TRBV20-1
CDR3aa: CASSESSGGGGYNEQFF; CDR3nt: TGCGCCAGCAGTGAGTCTAGCGGCGGCGGGGGCTACAATGAGCAGTTCTTC; j_gene: TRBJ2-1; d_gene: TRBD2; abundance: few; v_gene: TRBV10-1
CDR3aa: CSARRQYF; CDR3nt: TGCAGCGCCCGCCGGCAGTACTTC; j_gene: TRBJ2-5; d_gene: -; abundance: -; v_gene: TRBV29-1
CDR3aa: CAISEGLAGYEQFF; CDR3nt: TGTGCCATCAGTGAGGGACTAGCGGGATATGAGCAGTTCTTC; j_gene: TRBJ2-1; d_gene: TRBD2; abundance: few; v_gene: TRBV10-3
CDR3aa: CASSSPWQGAQSEQYF; CDR3nt: TGTGCCAGCAGTTCCCCGTGGCAGGGGGCCCAAAGCGAGCAGTACTTC; j_gene: TRBJ2-7; d_gene: TRBD1; abundance: -; v_gene: TRBV28
CDR3aa: CASMVAGAGSYEQYF; CDR3nt: TGTGCCAGCATGGTAGCGGGAGCGGGATCCTACGAGCAGTACTTC; j_gene: TRBJ2-7; d_gene: TRBD2; abundance: -; v_gene: TRBV6-1
CDR3aa: CAYRQAPNEKLFF; CDR3nt: TGTGCCTACAGACAGGCCCCTAATGAAAAACTGTTTTTT; j_gene: TRBJ1-4; d_gene: -; abundance: few; v_gene: TRBV30
CDR3aa: CASSHGSLNTIYF; CDR3nt: TGTGCCAGCAGCCATGGGAGCTTGAACACCATATATTTT; j_gene: TRBJ1-3; d_gene: -; abundance: -; v_gene: TRBV14
CDR3aa: CASSARVGTGPDTQYF; CDR3nt: TGTGCCAGCTCCGCAAGAGTTGGGACAGGTCCAGATACGCAGTATTTT; j_gene: TRBJ2-3; d_gene: TRBD1; abundance: few; v_gene: TRBV3-1
CDR3aa: CSAYGQGVTEAFF; CDR3nt: TGCAGTGCTTATGGACAGGGCGTCACTGAAGCTTTCTTT; j_gene: TRBJ1-1; d_gene: TRBD1; abundance: -; v_gene: TRBV20-1
CDR3aa: CSARPDQRRSEAFF; CDR3nt: TGCAGTGCAAGGCCAGACCAGAGGAGGTCTGAAGCTTTCTTT; j_gene: TRBJ1-1; d_gene: -; abundance: -; v_gene: TRBV20-1
CDR3aa: CASSLTGVGEQYF; CDR3nt: TGCGCCAGCAGCCTTACAGGGGTGGGAGAGCAGTACTTC; j_gene: TRBJ2-7; d_gene: TRBD1; abundance: many; v_gene: TRBV5-1
CDR3aa: CASSRGRAYNEQFF; CDR3nt: TGTGCCAGCAGCCGCGGGAGGGCCTACAATGAGCAGTTCTTC; j_gene: TRBJ2-1; d_gene: TRBD2; abundance: few; v_gene: TRBV6-5
CDR3aa: CASSPTQGNEQFF; CDR3nt: TGTGCCAGCAGCCCTACACAGGGCAATGAGCAGTTCTTC; j_gene: TRBJ2-1; d_gene: -; abundance: -; v_gene: TRBV9
CDR3aa: CASSQDSRQGPHNEQYF; CDR3nt: TGTGCCAGCAGCCAAGATAGTCGACAGGGGCCCCACAATGAGCAGTACTTC; j_gene: TRBJ2-7; d_gene: TRBD1; abundance: -; v_gene: TRBV3-1
CDR3aa: CASSLQGEGALNIQYF; CDR3nt: TGTGCCAGCAGCTTACAGGGGGAGGGGGCTCTCAACATTCAGTACTTC; j_gene: TRBJ2-4; d_gene: -; abundance: -; v_gene: TRBV7-2
CDR3aa: CASSWGAPGANVLTF; CDR3nt: TGCGCCAGCAGCTGGGGGGCGCCTGGGGCCAACGTCCTGACTTTC; j_gene: TRBJ2-6; d_gene: -; abundance: few; v_gene: TRBV5-1
CDR3aa: CSATRLASGRSDEQFF; CDR3nt: TGCAGTGCTACCCGGCTGGCTAGCGGGAGGTCCGATGAGCAGTTCTTC; j_gene: TRBJ2-1; d_gene: TRBD2; abundance: few; v_gene: TRBV20-1
CDR3aa: CATSDPGRTDTQYF; CDR3nt: TGTGCCACCAGTGACCCAGGGAGGACAGATACGCAGTATTTT; j_gene: TRBJ2-3; d_gene: -; abundance: few; v_gene: TRBV24-1
CDR3aa: CASSSGTGINYGYTF; CDR3nt: TGCGCCAGCAGCTCGGGGACAGGGATTAACTATGGCTACACCTTC; j_gene: TRBJ1-2; d_gene: TRBD1; abundance: few; v_gene: TRBV5-1
CDR3aa: CSARDLADEQYF; CDR3nt: TGCAGTGCTAGAGATCTGGCTGACGAGCAGTACTTC; j_gene: TRBJ2-7; d_gene: -; abundance: -; v_gene: TRBV20-1
CDR3aa: CASSQVGLLNEQYF; CDR3nt: TGTGCCAGCAGTCAAGTTGGACTCCTAAATGAGCAGTACTTC; j_gene: TRBJ2-7; d_gene: -; abundance: -; v_gene: TRBV3-1
CDR3aa: CASSRIPGETDTQYF; CDR3nt: TGTGCCAGCAGCCGAATCCCGGGTGAGACAGATACGCAGTATTTT; j_gene: TRBJ2-3; d_gene: -; abundance: few; v_gene: TRBV7-2
CDR3aa: CASSQVRRQETQYF; CDR3nt: TGTGCCAGCAGCCAAGTAAGGAGGCAAGAGACCCAGTACTTC; j_gene: TRBJ2-5; d_gene: -; abundance: -; v_gene: TRBV4-2
CDR3aa: CASSEGGAGELFF; CDR3nt: TGTGCCAGCAGCGAAGGGGGCGCCGGGGAGCTGTTTTTT; j_gene: TRBJ2-2; d_gene: TRBD1; abundance: -; v_gene: TRBV6-5
CDR3aa: CASSLVEVWSREQETQYF; CDR3nt: TGTGCCAGCAGCTTAGTGGAGGTCTGGTCCAGGGAACAAGAGACCCAGTACTTC; j_gene: TRBJ2-5; d_gene: -; abundance: -; v_gene: TRBV7-8
CDR3aa: CSVVGRIGGYTF; CDR3nt: TGCAGCGTTGTCGGGAGAATTGGCGGCTACACCTTC; j_gene: TRBJ1-2; d_gene: -; abundance: -; v_gene: TRBV29-1
CDR3aa: CASSQELAASTDTQYF; CDR3nt: TGTGCCAGCAGCCAAGAATTAGCGGCTAGCACAGATACGCAGTATTTT; j_gene: TRBJ2-3; d_gene: -; abundance: few; v_gene: TRBV14
CDR3aa: CAIQTGTSYEQYF; CDR3nt: TGTGCCATCCAAACCGGGACATCCTACGAGCAGTACTTC; j_gene: TRBJ2-7; d_gene: -; abundance: -; v_gene: TRBV28
CDR3aa: CASSERDRENNEQFF; CDR3nt: TGTGCCAGCAGTGAGAGGGACAGGGAAAACAATGAGCAGTTCTTC; j_gene: TRBJ2-1; d_gene: TRBD1; abundance: -; v_gene: TRBV6-6
CDR3aa: CASTPGGSRTDTQYF; CDR3nt: TGTGCCAGCACCCCAGGGGGAAGTAGGACAGATACGCAGTATTTT; j_gene: TRBJ2-3; d_gene: TRBD1; abundance: -; v_gene: TRBV6-1
CDR3aa: CASSLKREQYF; CDR3nt: TGTGCCAGCAGCTTAAAGCGGGAGCAGTACTTC; j_gene: TRBJ2-5; d_gene: TRBD2; abundance: -; v_gene: TRBV7-2
CDR3aa: CASSLARGRKNTEAFF; CDR3nt: TGTGCCAGCAGCTTAGCGCGAGGCAGAAAGAACACTGAAGCTTTCTTT; j_gene: TRBJ1-1; d_gene: -; abundance: -; v_gene: TRBV7-9
CDR3aa: CASSSDRPPRYGYTF; CDR3nt: TGCGCCAGCAGCTCGGACAGGCCTCCGCGCTATGGCTACACCTTC; j_gene: TRBJ1-2; d_gene: TRBD1; abundance: -; v_gene: TRBV4-1
CDR3aa: CSASPPGVDTQYF; CDR3nt: TGCAGTGCCTCTCCTCCTGGGGTAGATACGCAGTATTTT; j_gene: TRBJ2-3; d_gene: -; abundance: once; v_gene: TRBV20-1
CDR3aa: CASSTEGETQYF; CDR3nt: TGTGCCAGCAGTACGGAGGGTGAGACCCAGTACTTC; j_gene: TRBJ2-5; d_gene: -; abundance: -; v_gene: TRBV28
CDR3aa: CASSLGPSGFDEQYF; CDR3nt: TGTGCCAGCAGCTTAGGTCCTAGCGGGTTCGACGAGCAGTACTTC; j_gene: TRBJ2-7; d_gene: TRBD2; abundance: -; v_gene: TRBV7-9
CDR3aa: CASSGGGGELFF; CDR3nt: TGTGCCAGCAGCGGCGGGGGTGGGGAGCTGTTTTTT; j_gene: TRBJ2-2; d_gene: TRBD2; abundance: -; v_gene: TRBV7-3
CDR3aa: CATASLGGISYEQYF; CDR3nt: TGTGCCACCGCAAGCCTCGGCGGGATCTCCTACGAGCAGTACTTC; j_gene: TRBJ2-7; d_gene: -; abundance: few; v_gene: TRBV15
CDR3aa: CSVVRDRDYEQYF; CDR3nt: TGCAGCGTAGTGCGGGACAGGGATTACGAGCAGTACTTC; j_gene: TRBJ2-7; d_gene: TRBD1; abundance: few; v_gene: TRBV29-1
CDR3aa: CASSLEGTEGTQYF; CDR3nt: TGTGCCAGCAGCTTAGAAGGGACGGAGGGGACCCAGTACTTC; j_gene: TRBJ2-5; d_gene: -; abundance: few; v_gene: TRBV7-9
CDR3aa: CASSRSGRVDTQYF; CDR3nt: TGCGCCAGCAGCCGTAGCGGGAGGGTAGATACGCAGTATTTT; j_gene: TRBJ2-3; d_gene: TRBD2; abundance: few; v_gene: TRBV10-2
CDR3aa: CASSPGTAVYEQYF; CDR3nt: TGCGCCAGCAGCCCCGGGACAGCAGTGTACGAGCAGTACTTC; j_gene: TRBJ2-7; d_gene: TRBD1; abundance: -; v_gene: TRBV5-1
CDR3aa: CASSQRQGSSPLHF; CDR3nt: TGTGCCAGCAGCCAACGACAGGGAAGTTCACCCCTCCACTTT; j_gene: TRBJ1-6; d_gene: TRBD1; abundance: once; v_gene: TRBV14
CDR3aa: CSARSVLAFYEQYF; CDR3nt: TGCAGTGCTAGAAGCGTACTAGCCTTCTACGAGCAGTACTTC; j_gene: TRBJ2-7; d_gene: -; abundance: few; v_gene: TRBV20-1
CDR3aa: CASSSREGSYNSPLHF; CDR3nt: TGTGCCAGCTCATCGCGGGAAGGCTCCTATAATTCACCCCTCCACTTT; j_gene: TRBJ1-6; d_gene: -; abundance: few; v_gene: TRBV18
CDR3aa: CASSGARQGNQPQHF; CDR3nt: TGTGCCAGCAGTGGCGCCAGACAGGGGAATCAGCCCCAGCATTTT; j_gene: TRBJ1-5; d_gene: TRBD1; abundance: once; v_gene: TRBV25-1
CDR3aa: CASSLLGSVTDTQYF; CDR3nt: TGTGCCAGCAGCTTACTTGGGAGCGTCACAGATACGCAGTATTTT; j_gene: TRBJ2-3; d_gene: -; abundance: few; v_gene: TRBV7-2